Below are 8 T cell receptor beta chains sequenced from a single sample in a study of T cells after yellow fever vaccination. Each CDR3 protein gets one entry after TCRdb re-called the 5' RACE reads with MiXCR. The sample yields around 550,000 distinct CDR3 sequences, about 19% seen once. The sequenced sample was PBMCs, obtained 15 days after the yellow fever booster vaccination. The receptors were sampled from a man in his thirties or forties who received the YFV17D yellow fever vaccine.

This clonotype appeared a few times. The chain has TRBV24-1 and TRBJ2-1; 10 bases agree with TRBD2. Trimming cost V 4 bases and J 2 bases; bases outside gene matches: 1. The CDR3 is 15 amino acids. The germline CDR1 and CDR2 sequences are KGHDR and SFDVKD. The CDR3 coding sequence is TGTGCCACCAGTGAACTAGCGGGACCCTACAATGAGCAGTTCTTC. Its protein product is CATSELAGPYNEQFF.

This clonotype turned up a few times. CDR3 protein: CSARGLRGEQFF. CDR3 DNA sequence: TGCAGTGCTAGAGGGCTTCGCGGGGAGCAGTTCTTC. V gene TRBV20-1 combines with J gene TRBJ2-1; possible D gene TRBD2, 5 bases. The CDR3 runs to 12 residues. The V and J ends lost 1 base and 10 bases respectively, with 11 bases between them. Looked up from germline, CDR1 is DFQATT and CDR2 is SNEGSKA (reference sequence).

The chain carries TRBV11-1 and TRBJ2-1, with 10 bases identical to TRBD2. The CDR3 extends over 18 amino acids. The V gene end was trimmed by 0 bases and the J gene end by 0 bases; junction bases not matched to a gene: 5. The germline CDR1 and CDR2 sequences are SGHAT and FQDESV (reference sequence). CDR3 amino acids: CASSLASGRPTSYNEQFF. DNA for the CDR3: TGTGCCAGCAGCTTAGCTAGCGGGAGGCCCACCTCCTACAATGAGCAGTTCTTC.

This clonotype has just a few counts. The chain combines TRBV20-1 with TRBJ2-3, with 7 bases identical to TRBD1. The CDR3 extends over 13 amino acids. CDR1 and CDR2 from the germline V gene are DFQATT and SNEGSKA (reference sequence). With V trimmed by 7 bases and J by 3 bases, 7 bases remained unmatched. CDR3 sequence: CSGTGQMTDTQYF. In nucleotides, the CDR3 is TGCAGTGGGACAGGACAGATGACAGATACGCAGTATTTT.

The genes are TRBV6-1 and TRBJ2-1, with a possible D match to TRBD1 (6 bases). The CDR3 has 14 residues. From germline, CDR1 is MNHNS and CDR2 SASEGT. Trimming removed 7 bases from V and 3 bases from J, with 13 bases in between. CDR3 in amino acids: CASTSGQVYNEQFF. In nucleotides, the CDR3 is TGTGCCAGCACCTCGGGACAAGTCTACAATGAGCAGTTCTTC.

V and J are TRBV6-1 and TRBJ2-2; 14 bases line up with TRBD2. V gave up 9 bases and J gave up 1 base; unmatched junction bases: 10. Germline assignment: CDR1 MNHNS and CDR2 SASEGT. The CDR3 is made up of 18 amino acids. The CDR3 protein is CARQGPGLAGGNTGELFF. The CDR3 DNA reads TGTGCCAGACAAGGACCAGGACTAGCGGGAGGGAACACCGGGGAGCTGTTTTTT.

The chain links TRBV6-5 to TRBJ2-6; D is unresolved. V lost 6 bases to trimming and J lost 4 bases, with 1 base between them. CDR3 length equals 11 residues. CDR1 MNHEY and CDR2 SVGAGI come from the germline V gene. As DNA, the CDR3 is TGTGCCAGCAGGGGGGCCAACGTCCTGACTTTC. Translation: CASRGANVLTF.

The V call is TRBV5-1, the J call TRBJ2-1; D possibly matches TRBD1 or TRBD2 (7 bases each). Trimming shortened V by 6 bases and J by 6 bases, and 16 bases separated the two germline ends. The germline CDR1 and CDR2 sequences are SGHRS and YFSETQ. The CDR3 consists of 14 residues. The CDR3 nucleotides are TGCGCCAGCAAGGGGGCGGGAGTTCCCAATGAGCAGTTCTTC. Translated, it gives CASKGAGVPNEQFF.